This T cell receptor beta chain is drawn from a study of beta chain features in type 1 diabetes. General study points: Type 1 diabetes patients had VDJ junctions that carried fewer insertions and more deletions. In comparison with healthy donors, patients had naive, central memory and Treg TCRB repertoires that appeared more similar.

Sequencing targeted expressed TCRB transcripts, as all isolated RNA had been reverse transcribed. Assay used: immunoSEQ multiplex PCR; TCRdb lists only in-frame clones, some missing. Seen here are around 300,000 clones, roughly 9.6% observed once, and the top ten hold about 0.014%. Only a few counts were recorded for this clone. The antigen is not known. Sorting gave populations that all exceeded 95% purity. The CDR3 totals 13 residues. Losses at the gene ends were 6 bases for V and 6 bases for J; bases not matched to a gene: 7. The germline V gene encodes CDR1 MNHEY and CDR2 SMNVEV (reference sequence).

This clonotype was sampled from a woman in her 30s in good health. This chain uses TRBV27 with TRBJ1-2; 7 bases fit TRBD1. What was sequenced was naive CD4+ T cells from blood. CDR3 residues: CASSPGTANGYTF. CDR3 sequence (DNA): TGTGCCAGCAGCCCCGGGACAGCTAATGGCTACACCTTC.